This entry lists 23 T cell receptor beta chains sequenced from one sample in a study of shared clonotypes between healthy human individuals. Repertoires were generated with immunoSEQ multiplex PCR, while TCRdb's copy carries only in-frame clones and drops some. The repertoire holds about 2.2 million clones, with around 93% as singletons. CD45RO negativity and positive selection for CCR7 defined naive CD8 cells, a population that excluded terminally differentiated effector memory CD45RA+ cells. The sample taken for sequencing was naive CD8+ T cells from PBMCs. Receptors were obtained from a man aged 18 to 35 in good health. Some clones in this sample may be carry-over from other donors' samples.

The chain recombines TRBV19 with TRBJ1-1, with a tentative D call TRBD1 (5 bases). V lost 5 bases and J 1 base, leaving 11 bases between the germline ends. The length of the CDR3 is 14 residues. Germline V gene sequence: CDR1 LNHDA, CDR2 SQIVND (reference sequence). CDR3 protein: CASSWGSGNTEAFF. The CDR3 DNA is TGTGCCAGTAGTTGGGGGTCAGGGAACACTGAAGCTTTCTTT.

V usage is TRBV5-6 and J usage is TRBJ2-7; D is possibly TRBD1 (5 bases). Germline-derived CDR1 and CDR2 are SGHDT and YYEEEE. Trimming took off 3 bases at V and 4 bases at J, with 14 bases between the two ends. CDR3 length: 14 amino acids. CDR3 DNA: TGTGCCAGCAGCTCCGGACAAGTAGGGTACGAGCAGTACTTC. Encoded protein: CASSSGQVGYEQYF.

The V call is TRBV2, the J call TRBJ2-7; possibly TRBD1 for D (5 bases). This CDR3 has 14 residues. Trimming removed 8 bases at V and 0 bases at J, with 14 bases between. Germline CDR1 reads SNHLY; CDR2 reads FYNNEI. The CDR3 reads CASPGRQDSYEQYF. Written as DNA, the CDR3 is TGTGCCAGCCCAGGGCGGCAGGACTCCTACGAGCAGTACTTC.

In this sample, this clone turned up a few times. The rearrangement joins TRBV27 to TRBJ1-1; TRBD1 might be the D (5 bases). The CDR3 has 14 amino acids. V was trimmed by 5 bases and J by 3 bases, leaving 13 bases between them. CDR1 is MNHEY and CDR2 is SMNVEV in the germline V gene (reference sequence). CDR3 coding DNA: TGTGCCAGCAGTCAACTAGGGGATTACACTGAAGCTTTCTTT. Its translation is CASSQLGDYTEAFF.

The V gene is TRBV7-9, the J gene TRBJ2-7, with D perhaps matching TRBD2 (6 bases). V lost 3 bases to trimming and J lost 5 bases, with 17 bases between them. The CDR3 has 15 amino acids. Germline CDR1 reads SEHNR; CDR2 reads FQNEAQ (reference sequence). The CDR3 nucleotides read TGTGCCAGCAGCTTGACCTACACGGAGGGTGACGAGCAGTACTTC. Translation: CASSLTYTEGDEQYF. Full variable domain (remainder filled in from reference TRBV7-9 and TRBJ2-7): DTGVSQNPRHKITKRGQNVTFRCDPISEHNRLYWYRQTLGQGPEFLTYFQNEAQLEKSRLLSDRFSAERPKGSFSTLEIQRTEQGDSAMYLCASSLTYTEGDEQYFGPGTRLTVT.

V usage is TRBV5-5 and J usage is TRBJ2-7; D may match TRBD1 or TRBD2 (5 bases each). The CDR3 covers 15 residues. V lost 1 base and J 5 bases, leaving 16 bases between the germline ends. Germline CDR1 SGHKS, CDR2 YYEKEE (reference sequence). The CDR3 DNA reads TGTGCCAGCAGCTTGAATGGGGGTATGACCCACGAGCAGTACTTC. It codes for CASSLNGGMTHEQYF. The whole variable domain, filled in from reference TRBV5-5 and TRBJ2-7, reads DAGVTQSPTHLIKTRGQQVTLRCSPISGHKSVSWYQQVLGQGPQFIFQYYEKEERGRGNFPDRFSARQFPNYSSELNVNALLLGDSALYLCASSLNGGMTHEQYFGPGTRLTVT.

The chain recombines TRBV11-2 with TRBJ1-2; 7 bases line up with TRBD1. The germline CDR1 and CDR2 sequences are SGHAT and FQNNGV. The CDR3 spans 14 residues. Trimming cost V 5 bases and J 3 bases; bases outside gene matches: 6. The CDR3 sequence is CASSALGTDYGYTF. The CDR3 coding sequence is TGTGCCAGCAGCGCGCTTGGGACAGACTATGGCTACACCTTC. Full variable domain (remainder filled in from reference TRBV11-2 and TRBJ1-2): EAGVAQSPRYKIIEKRQSVAFWCNPISGHATLYWYQQILGQGPKLLIQFQNNGVVDDSQLPKDRFSAERLKGVDSTLKIQPAKLEDSAVYLCASSALGTDYGYTFGSGTRLTVV.

The chain employs TRBV2 and TRBJ2-3; 9 bases are a match to TRBD2. CDR1 and CDR2 (germline): SNHLY, FYNNEI. This CDR3 is 20 amino acids long. V shed 1 base, J shed 0 bases, and the junction held 14 bases outside the gene matches. The CDR3 region is CASSEDVAGEGTASTDTQYF. The CDR3 coding sequence is TGTGCCAGCAGTGAAGATGTAGCGGGAGAGGGTACAGCTAGCACAGATACGCAGTATTTT.

Points on this clone: Other nucleotide sequences from this sample produce the same CDR3. V is TRBV5-8 and J is TRBJ2-7; 10 positions agree with TRBD1. The CDR3 runs 15 residues. Germline values: CDR1 SGHTS, CDR2 YDEGEE. Trimming removed 2 bases from V and 0 bases from J; junction bases left unmatched: 2. In DNA, the CDR3 is TGTGCCAGCAGCTTCAGGGACAGGGGCTCCTACGAGCAGTACTTC. Translating gives CASSFRDRGSYEQYF.

Comments on this clone: Other DNA sequences in the same sample also yield this CDR3. This chain uses TRBV5-6 with TRBJ2-1, with D maybe TRBD2 (6 bases). Germline V CDR1 and CDR2: SGHDT, YYEEEE. V was cut by 5 bases and J by 0 bases, with 9 bases left in between. The CDR3 sequence is 14 residues long. The chain's CDR3 is CASSQGGSYNEQFF. CDR3 bases: TGTGCCAGCAGTCAGGGAGGCTCCTACAATGAGCAGTTCTTC.

The chain links TRBV28 to TRBJ2-7, with D perhaps TRBD1 or TRBD2 (5 bases each). The germline V gene has CDR1 MDHEN and CDR2 SYDVKM. Trimming took off 2 bases at V and 1 base at J, with 12 bases between the two ends. The CDR3 is 15 amino acids. Here the CDR3 reads CASSLGGRTSYEQYF. The CDR3 nucleotides are TGTGCCAGCAGTTTAGGGGGACGGACTTCCTACGAGCAGTACTTC.

This clone was seen a single time. The chain uses TRBV4-1 and TRBJ2-2; the D is unclear. The V end lost 1 base, the J end lost 8 bases, and 17 bases lay between the germline ends. This CDR3 has 16 amino acids. Germline CDR1 is MGHRA and CDR2 is YSYEKL. CDR3 region: CASSQGAGLGGGELFF. The CDR3, as DNA: TGCGCCAGCAGCCAAGGGGCTGGGCTCGGTGGGGGGGAGCTGTTTTTT.

The gene calls are TRBV7-8 and TRBJ1-1; no definite D call. CDR3 size: 14 residues. V lost 1 base, J lost 7 bases, and 13 bases lay in between. Germline CDR1 and CDR2: SGHVS and FQNEAQ. In DNA, the CDR3 is TGTGCCAGCAGCTTAGGACCCGTGGGTATTGAAGCTTTCTTT. Its protein is CASSLGPVGIEAFF.

The chain links TRBV10-3 to TRBJ2-7; 7 nucleotides line up with TRBD1. Trimming took 6 bases from V and 6 from J; bases not matched to a gene: 8. This CDR3 region has 13 residues. The germline V gene has CDR1 ENHRY and CDR2 SYGVKD. The CDR3 DNA reads as TGTGCCATCAGAACCGGACAGGTTGGCGAGCAGTACTTC. Protein product: CAIRTGQVGEQYF.

This clone has a single count. This rearrangement joins TRBV9 to TRBJ2-3; D uncertain. V was shortened by 4 bases and J by 9 bases, with 18 bases between the two germline ends. CDR3 size: 14 residues. Germline V gives CDR1 SGDLS, CDR2 YYNGEE. CDR3 protein: CASSTAVLGATQYF. CDR3 nucleotides: TGTGCCAGCAGCACGGCGGTACTCGGCGCGACGCAGTATTTT.

Regarding this clone: The sample carries other DNA sequences with the same CDR3. The chain links TRBV7-9 to TRBJ2-7, with TRBD2 matching 10 bases. This CDR3 has 13 residues. The J segment lost 3 bases and the V segment lost 4 bases, leaving 0 bases of the junction unmatched. Per the germline V gene, CDR1 is SEHNR and CDR2 is FQNEAQ (reference sequence). CDR3 protein: CASSWTSGYEQYF. The DNA of the CDR3 is TGTGCCAGCAGCTGGACTAGCGGCTACGAGCAGTACTTC.

CDR3 amino acids: CASSQQGRTNEKLFF. DNA for the CDR3: TGTGCCAGCAGTCAACAGGGGAGGACTAATGAAAAACTGTTTTTT. The chain has TRBV27 and TRBJ1-4; 7 nucleotides agree with TRBD1. Germline V CDR1 and CDR2: MNHEY, SMNVEV (reference sequence). The CDR3 sequence is 15 residues long. With 5 bases clipped from V and 2 bases from J, the junction kept 5 bases outside the gene matches.

The V and J genes are TRBV29-1 and TRBJ2-2; D may be TRBD1 or TRBD2 (6 bases each). Germline assignment: CDR1 SQVTM and CDR2 ANQGSEA. V lost 7 bases, J lost 6 bases, and 18 bases lay in between. The CDR3 covers 14 residues. CDR3 nucleotides: TGCAGCGCTGTCCGTGGGGGGCGCGCCGGGGAGCTGTTTTTT. It codes for CSAVRGGRAGELFF.

The chain combines TRBV6-5 with TRBJ2-1; the match to TRBD2 covers 10 bases. J lost 8 bases, V lost 2 bases, and 0 bases had no gene match. The CDR3 has 13 residues. Per the germline V gene, CDR1 is MNHEY and CDR2 is SVGAGI. CDR3 DNA: TGTGCCAGCAGTTACGGGACTAGCGATGAGCAGTTCTTC. Its protein is CASSYGTSDEQFF.

The V call is TRBV9, the J call TRBJ1-1; 10 bases are a match to TRBD1. This CDR3 spans 16 amino acids. With 4 bases clipped from V and 5 bases from J, the junction kept 11 bases outside the gene matches. CDR1 and CDR2 from the germline V gene are SGDLS and YYNGEE. CDR3 nucleotide sequence: TGTGCCAGCAGCCCGCGAGGGGGGACAGGGGTTACTGAAGCTTTCTTT. Protein sequence: CASSPRGGTGVTEAFF. Full variable domain (outside the CDR3, taken from reference TRBV9 and TRBJ1-1): DSGVTQTPKHLITATGQRVTLRCSPRSGDLSVYWYQQSLDQGLQFLIQYYNGEERAKGNILERFSAQQFPDLHSELNLSSLELGDSALYFCASSPRGGTGVTEAFFGQGTRLTVV.

The chain has TRBV2 and TRBJ2-2, with TRBD2 identical over 13 bases. The J segment lost 3 bases and the V segment lost 6 bases, leaving 16 bases of the junction unmatched. The CDR3 runs 20 residues. Germline CDR1 reads SNHLY; CDR2 reads FYNNEI. The CDR3, as DNA: TGTGCCAGCAGCGGTTCGGGAACTAGCGGGAGGGCCAGGGACACCGGGGAGCTGTTTTTT. Amino acid sequence: CASSGSGTSGRARDTGELFF.

The gene calls are TRBV6-5 and TRBJ2-1, with 7 bases matching TRBD2. Germline V gene lookup returns CDR1 MNHEY and CDR2 SVGAGI. The CDR3 contains 14 residues. V dropped 5 bases and J dropped 4; count of bases not matched to a gene: 5. CDR3 sequence (DNA): TGTGCCAGCAGTGAGCGGGAAGCGTACAATGAGCAGTTCTTC. This sequence encodes CASSEREAYNEQFF.

The CDR3 here is CASIQGGQGSGELFF. The DNA of the CDR3 is TGTGCCAGCATCCAGGGGGGACAGGGAAGCGGGGAGCTGTTTTTT. The V gene is TRBV7-9, the J gene TRBJ2-2; 9 bases map to TRBD1. CDR3 size: 15 residues. Germline lookup yields CDR1 SEHNR and CDR2 FQNEAQ (reference sequence). Trimming cost V 7 bases and J 7 bases; bases outside gene matches: 10.